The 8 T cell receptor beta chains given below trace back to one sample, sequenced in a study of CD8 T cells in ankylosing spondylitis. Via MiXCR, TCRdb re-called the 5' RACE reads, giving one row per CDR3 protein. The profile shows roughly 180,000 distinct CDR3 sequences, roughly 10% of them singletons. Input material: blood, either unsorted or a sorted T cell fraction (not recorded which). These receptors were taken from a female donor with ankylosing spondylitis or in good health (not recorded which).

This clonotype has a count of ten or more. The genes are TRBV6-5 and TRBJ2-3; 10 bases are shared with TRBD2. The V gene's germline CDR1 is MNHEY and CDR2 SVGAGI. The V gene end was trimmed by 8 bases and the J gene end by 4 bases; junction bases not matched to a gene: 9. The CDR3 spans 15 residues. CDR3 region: CASGSVAGGADTQYF. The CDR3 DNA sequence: TGTGCCAGCGGTTCCGTAGCGGGAGGTGCAGATACGCAGTATTTT.

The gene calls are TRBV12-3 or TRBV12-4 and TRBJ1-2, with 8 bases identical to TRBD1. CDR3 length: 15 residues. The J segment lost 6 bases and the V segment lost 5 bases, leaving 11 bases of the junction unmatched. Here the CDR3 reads CASSPEDRVMDGYTF. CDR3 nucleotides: TGTGCCAGCAGTCCGGAGGACAGGGTAATGGATGGCTACACCTTC.

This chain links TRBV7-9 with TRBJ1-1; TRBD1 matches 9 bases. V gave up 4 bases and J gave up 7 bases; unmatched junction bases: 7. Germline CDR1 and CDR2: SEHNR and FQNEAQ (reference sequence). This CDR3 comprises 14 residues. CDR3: CASSSGQGRGEAFF. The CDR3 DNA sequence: TGTGCCAGCAGCTCCGGACAGGGGAGAGGTGAAGCTTTCTTT.

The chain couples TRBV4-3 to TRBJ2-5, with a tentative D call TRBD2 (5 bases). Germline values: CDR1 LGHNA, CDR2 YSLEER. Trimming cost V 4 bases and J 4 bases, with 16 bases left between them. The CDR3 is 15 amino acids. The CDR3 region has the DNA TGCGCCAGCAGCCCAAGTCGGCTAGCTCTAGAGACCCAGTACTTC. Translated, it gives CASSPSRLALETQYF.

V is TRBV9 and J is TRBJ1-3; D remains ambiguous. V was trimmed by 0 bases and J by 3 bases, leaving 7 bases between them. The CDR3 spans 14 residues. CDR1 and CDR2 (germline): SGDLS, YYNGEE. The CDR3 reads CASSVGGNGNTIYF. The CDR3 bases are TGTGCCAGCAGCGTAGGAGGAAATGGAAACACCATATATTTT. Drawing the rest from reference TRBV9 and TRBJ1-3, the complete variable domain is DSGVTQTPKHLITATGQRVTLRCSPRSGDLSVYWYQQSLDQGLQFLIQYYNGEERAKGNILERFSAQQFPDLHSELNLSSLELGDSALYFCASSVGGNGNTIYFGEGSWLTVV.

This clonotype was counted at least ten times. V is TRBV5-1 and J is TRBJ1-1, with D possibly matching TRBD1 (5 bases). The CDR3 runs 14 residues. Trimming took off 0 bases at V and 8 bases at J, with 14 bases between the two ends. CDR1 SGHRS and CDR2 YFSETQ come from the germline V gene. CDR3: CASSLDGAGMEAFF. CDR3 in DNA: TGCGCCAGCAGCTTGGACGGGGCAGGCATGGAAGCTTTCTTT.

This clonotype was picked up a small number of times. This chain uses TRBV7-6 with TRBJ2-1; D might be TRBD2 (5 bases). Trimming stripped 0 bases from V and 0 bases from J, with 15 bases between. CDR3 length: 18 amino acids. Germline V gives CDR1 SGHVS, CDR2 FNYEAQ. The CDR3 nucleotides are TGTGCCAGCAGCTTAGCGAGCGGACTCGCGAGCTCCTACAATGAGCAGTTCTTC. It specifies CASSLASGLASSYNEQFF.

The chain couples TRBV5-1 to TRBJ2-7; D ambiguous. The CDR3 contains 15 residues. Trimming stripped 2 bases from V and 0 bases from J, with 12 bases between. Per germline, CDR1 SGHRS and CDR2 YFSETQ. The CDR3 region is CASSLEAYSSYEQYF. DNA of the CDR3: TGCGCCAGCAGCTTAGAGGCGTACAGCTCCTACGAGCAGTACTTC.